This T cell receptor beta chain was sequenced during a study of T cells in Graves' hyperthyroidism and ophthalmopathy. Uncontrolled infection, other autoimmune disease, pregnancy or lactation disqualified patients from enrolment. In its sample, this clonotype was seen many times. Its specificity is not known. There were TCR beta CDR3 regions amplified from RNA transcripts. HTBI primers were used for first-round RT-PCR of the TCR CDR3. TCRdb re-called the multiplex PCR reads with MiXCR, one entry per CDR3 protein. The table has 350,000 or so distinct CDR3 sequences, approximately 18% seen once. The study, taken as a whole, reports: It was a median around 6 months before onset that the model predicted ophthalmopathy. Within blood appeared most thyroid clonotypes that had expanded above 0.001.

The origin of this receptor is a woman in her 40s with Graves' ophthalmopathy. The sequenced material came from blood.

The CDR3 reads CASSYSIWGFAAGYTF. CDR3 DNA: TGTGCCAGCAGTTACTCGATTTGGGGGTTTGCGGCGGGCTACACCTTC. This rearrangement joins TRBV6-5 to TRBJ1-2; tentative D call: TRBD1 (5 bases). The V end lost 0 bases, the J end lost 8 bases, and 19 bases lay between the germline ends. The CDR3 is made up of 16 amino acids. CDR1 MNHEY and CDR2 SVGAGI come from the germline V gene.